The TCR beta chain under discussion was sequenced for a study of cytomegalovirus exposure and HLA in healthy donors. The PCR employed 60 Vbeta primers together with 13 Jbeta primers. Profiled with immunoSEQ multiplex PCR; TCRdb holds only in-frame clones, not every one. This sample has approximately 170,000 clones; over 75% occur once, and the top ten carry around 3.1%. The CDR3 extends over 12 amino acids. Between the trimmed V and J ends, which lost 3 bases and 8 bases, there was a span of 8 bases. Germline CDR1 and CDR2: SGHTA and FQGNSA. Findings of the study overall: Across donors, sequencing depth was assumed by presence/absence analyses to be roughly uniform.

This clone showed up just once. Its antigen is still unknown. Sequenced input: PBMCs. The chain uses TRBV7-2 and TRBJ2-1, with D unclear. The receptor was derived from a female donor in good health and CMV-seronegative. CDR3 loop: CASSFSIDEQFF. The CDR3 DNA reads as TGTGCCAGCAGCTTTAGTATCGATGAGCAGTTCTTC.